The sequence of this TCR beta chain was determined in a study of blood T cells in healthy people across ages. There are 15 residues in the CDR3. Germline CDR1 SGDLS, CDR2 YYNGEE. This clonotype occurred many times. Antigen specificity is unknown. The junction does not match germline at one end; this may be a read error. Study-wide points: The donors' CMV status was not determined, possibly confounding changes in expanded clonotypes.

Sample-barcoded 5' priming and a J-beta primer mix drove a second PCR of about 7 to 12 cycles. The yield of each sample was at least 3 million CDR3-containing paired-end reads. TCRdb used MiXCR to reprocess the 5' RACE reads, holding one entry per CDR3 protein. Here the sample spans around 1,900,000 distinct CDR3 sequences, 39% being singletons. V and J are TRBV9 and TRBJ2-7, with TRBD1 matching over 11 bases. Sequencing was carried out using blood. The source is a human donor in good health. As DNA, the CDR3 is TGCGCCAGCAGCGTAACCGGGACAGGGGGTTACGAGCAGTACTTC. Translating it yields CASSVTGTGGYEQYF.